This record concerns one T cell receptor (beta chain) sequence. Its antigen remains unknown. CDR1 and CDR2 (germline): ENHRY, SYGVKD. The V and J ends lost 10 bases and 4 bases respectively, with 17 bases between them. The CDR3 sequence is 13 residues long. This entry belongs to a study of CD8 T cells in ankylosing spondylitis. Study-wide findings and caveats: Clones that were linked to disease were CD8+ and were relatively rare in peripheral blood.

TCRdb re-analysed the 5' RACE reads in MiXCR, keeping a single row per CDR3 protein. The sample holds about 89,000 distinct CDR3 sequences, under 30% seen once. This chain joins TRBV10-3 and TRBJ2-7; D might be TRBD1 (6 bases). Sequenced material: blood, either unsorted or a sorted T cell fraction (not recorded which). The TCR was taken from a male donor with ankylosing spondylitis or in good health (not recorded which). CDR3 bases: TGTGCCACCAGGGGTAGGCTAGGTTACGAGCAGTACTTC. Its protein is CATRGRLGYEQYF.